The source of this T cell receptor beta chain is a study of Tregs in tolerant kidney transplant recipients. The study's findings and limits: Few patients were studied, so findings need validation in larger groups. No direct test of biological reproducibility was done here.

CD4+CD25+CD127- Tregs, CD4+CD25- non-Tregs, CD4 and CD8 cells were sorted. Profiled with immunoSEQ multiplex PCR; TCRdb holds only in-frame clones, not every one. The table shows about 240,000 clones, with roughly four fifths occurring only once. The CDR3 is 15 residues long. V lost 3 bases to trimming and J lost 3 bases, with 14 bases between them. Germline V gene sequence: CDR1 KGHSH, CDR2 LQKENI. On this clone: Its matching antigen is unknown.

The sequence was collected from a human donor in good health. Sequenced input: CD4+ T cells from blood. The V and J genes are TRBV18 and TRBJ1-1; maybe TRBD1 (6 bases). The CDR3 bases are TGTGCCAGCTCACCTACGGGACATCGGGACACTGAAGCTTTCTTT. This translates into CASSPTGHRDTEAFF.